This TCR beta chain came from a study of a mutant IDH1 vaccine in newly diagnosed glioma. Described time point: week 11, during vaccination. The vaccine gave 300 ug of a 20-mer mutant IDH1 peptide subcutaneously per dose. Profiled with immunoSEQ multiplex PCR; TCRdb holds only in-frame clones, not every one. The sample has 35,000 to 40,000 clones; around 84% are singletons. Germline V CDR1 and CDR2: SGHTA, FQGTGA. The CDR3 extends over 13 amino acids. V lost 5 bases and J lost 0, with 7 bases in between. This clone was detected a few times. Its antigen remains unidentified. The source material was PBMCs, sampled from a glioma patient whose treatment included an IDH1 peptide vaccine. This chain links TRBV7-3 with TRBJ2-5; D is undetermined. The TCR originated in a man aged 40-49 years with glioma. For the CDR3, the DNA is TGTGCCAGCAGCACCACCCACCAAGAGACCCAGTACTTC. It translates to CASSTTHQETQYF.